This TCR beta chain was identified in a study of T cells in Graves' hyperthyroidism and ophthalmopathy (dated by TCRdb to the late 2010s). Study-level background: Peripheral blood samples were taken at the time of initial diagnosis, prior to any treatment. TCR Vbeta CDR3 sequencing of roughly 140 peripheral blood samples (more than 40 ophthalmopathy, 75 or so hyperthyroidism and some 17 progressor patients) is reported in the paper. Thyroid tissue and blood T-cell repertoires from six Graves' hyperthyroidism patients were also compared in the study. Prospective prediction of ophthalmopathy was tested in an independent validation cohort of under 20 hyperthyroidism patients and 17 patients who later progressed to ophthalmopathy. TCR V-J signatures able to tell the groups apart were searched for in a discovery cohort of more than 90 patients, of whom over 40 had Graves' ophthalmopathy and about 60 had stable Graves' hyperthyroidism. The approximately 90 discovery patients were randomly split 7:3 into training and test sets. After sampling, hyperthyroidism patients received methimazole starting at 30 mg daily, and ophthalmopathy patients received high-dose intravenous methylprednisolone.

This clonotype was recorded a few times. Its recognized antigen is unknown. Per-nucleotide qualities are absent, and no much larger clonotype sits a single base away. Paper-wide results and their limitations: In validation, the model predicted progression to ophthalmopathy a median of roughly 6.1 months before onset, with approximately 68% sensitivity and almost 75% specificity. A 13 V-J signature model separated ophthalmopathy from stable hyperthyroidism, with about 88% sensitivity and roughly 81% specificity in cross-validation and 80%/75% in testing. No statistical method was used to fix the sample size in advance, and group allocation was not hidden from the investigators. Most expanded thyroid clonotypes (frequency above 0.001) were also found in blood, which suggests that blood repertoires may mirror thyroid immune responses.

Amplification of TCR beta CDR3 regions was carried out from RNA transcripts. For the first round of RT-PCR on the TCR CDR3, the HTBI primer set was used together with the Qiagen OneStep RT-PCR kit. Libraries were constructed in a second round of multiplex PCR, after which size selection and purification were carried out. Sequencing of the libraries was done on an Illumina HiSeq2000 using paired-end 100 bp reads. The study's own analysis went as follows. SOAPnuke was used to process the raw data, with reads discarded if the reads contained adapters or uncalled bases, had a mean Phred below 15, or lacked an exact constant-primer or identifier match. High-quality paired reads were merged using COPE v1.2.5, and each unique nucleotide sequence was defined as a clonotype. Clonotypes were aligned to IMGT TRBV, TRBD and TRBJ reference segments using MiTCR v1.1. Analysis was restricted to V-J combinations with a frequency above 0.0001, which covered 98% to 99.2% of repertoires. A TCS score was defined as the ratio of F50 (clonal expansion) to E x V (chaos), with BLOSUM62-based TCRdist applied between CDR3 peptides within each V-J. Welch's t-statistics and random forest reduced approximately 520 V-J features to under 15, which were used in a naive Bayes classifier (R e1071). TCRdb reworked the public reads: Q25 trimming with fastp, MiXCR clone assembly, productive beta chains retained. Under each unique CDR3 protein, matching rows form one entry showing the most common genes and DNA. These V and J calls originate from TCRdb's pipeline instead of the authors' own analysis. This sample is represented by about 740,000 distinct CDR3 sequences; roughly 15% of them were singletons. The top ten clones comprise roughly a tenth of the sample.

Via the germline V gene (reference sequence), CDR1 is GTSNPN and CDR2 SVGIG. Counted from cysteine to phenylalanine, this CDR3 has 13 amino acids. Only the CDR3 part of the read is kept: 39 bases, read in frame from the first base. V sheds 3 bases and J sheds 6 bases, leaving 11 bases between their ends. Graves' hyperthyroidism was defined as stable when no progression to ophthalmopathy occurred over 18 months of follow-up. Hyperthyroidism patients were newly diagnosed, had a disease duration of under 2 months, and were aged 18 to 65 years. Patients with uncontrolled infections, other autoimmune diseases, pregnancy or lactation were excluded. Diagnoses were based on clinical symptoms, serum thyroxine and TRAb, thyroid ultrasound and orbital computed tomography. PBMCs were isolated from about 9 ml of fresh peripheral blood by Ficoll-Paque density gradient centrifugation. Total RNA was extracted using Trizol reagent, and RNA quality was assessed on an Agilent 2100 Bioanalyzer.

This receptor was identified in a woman in her late teens or twenties with Graves' hyperthyroidism. The sample was blood. The rearrangement combines TRBV30 with TRBJ2-2, with TRBD2 perhaps the D gene, on 6 matching bases. The CDR3: CAWRVTSAGELFF. In nucleotide form, the sequence is TGTGCCTGGAGGGTGACTAGTGCCGGGGAGCTGTTTTTT.